The T cell receptor beta chain under discussion was sequenced for a study of CD8+ T cells in alopecia areata. The treatment denotes: oral pan-JAK inhibitor, 5-10 mg twice daily. With 3 bases removed from V and 1 base from J, the gap between germline ends came to 5 bases. The CDR3 has 13 amino acids. Per the germline V gene, CDR1 is ENHRY and CDR2 is SYGVKD. cDNA prepared by RNA extraction and subsequent reverse transcription served as the template for sequencing. Here immunoSEQ multiplex PCR was the method, and the copy in TCRdb shows in-frame clones only, minus some. Among about 210,000 clones, about 58% were seen once, and the ten largest hold 1.6%. This clone has at least ten counts. The same CDR3 is also encoded by other DNA sequences in this sample.

The chain joins TRBV10-3 to TRBJ2-3; possible D gene TRBD1, 5 bases. The TCR originated in a human donor with alopecia areata. Sample: CD4+ T cells sorted from blood, taken at week 4, from a patient treated with tofacitinib. The CDR3 DNA is TGTGCCATCAGTGACAGGGGCACAGATACGCAGTATTTT. Protein sequence: CAISDRGTDTQYF.